A single sample gave rise to the 5 T cell receptor beta chains below, sequenced in a study of immune heterogeneity within non-small cell lung tumors. A first 10-cycle multiplex round used 32 V-gene and 13 J-gene primers on TCR beta CDR3. Each CDR3 protein is one row after TCRdb ran MiXCR on the multiplex PCR reads. The repertoire consists of about 5,700 distinct CDR3 sequences, with roughly a fifth occurring once and the leading ten covering around 10%. Bulk tumor genomic DNA constituted the template, at approximately 600 ng per sample. Several biopsies per primary tumor, spaced far apart, were taken during surgery. These patients got curative surgery after being newly diagnosed with untreated non-small cell lung cancer. Sequenced sample: lung tumor tissue. The receptors here all came from a woman aged 60-75 years with non-small cell lung cancer.

The chain carries TRBV6-2 or TRBV6-3 and TRBJ1-1; D is unresolved. The V gene lost 6 bases and the J gene lost 5 bases, with 22 bases spanning the gap. Germline CDR1 and CDR2: MNHEY and SVGEGT. This CDR3 contains 16 residues. This CDR3 is CASRRQREWVLTEAFF. CDR3 DNA sequence: TGTGCCAGCAGAAGGCAGAGGGAGTGGGTTTTGACTGAAGCTTTCTTT.

This clonotype counts as medium-sized (0.01 to 0.1%). The rearrangement joins TRBV19 to TRBJ1-5, with 10 bases identical to TRBD1. After removal of 5 bases from V and 0 bases from J, the junction contained 10 bases not matched to a gene. Germline loops: CDR1 LNHDA, CDR2 SQIVND (reference sequence). The length of the CDR3 is 18 residues. The CDR3 DNA sequence: TGTGCCAGTAGTTTGAGGACAGGGGGGACCTATAGCAATCAGCCCCAGCATTTT. Translated, it gives CASSLRTGGTYSNQPQHF.

In its sample, this clonotype is medium-sized. The chain joins TRBV28 to TRBJ2-7; D gene unclear. The CDR3 sequence is 12 residues long. V shed 5 bases and J shed 7 bases, with 12 bases lying between them. Looked up from germline, CDR1 is MDHEN and CDR2 is SYDVKM. CDR3 sequence (DNA): TGTGCCAGCAGTCTAAATCCTACGGAGCAGTACTTC. Translating gives CASSLNPTEQYF.

This clonotype ranks as medium-sized. This chain links TRBV6-4 with TRBJ2-7; the D is unclear. V was shortened by 2 bases and J by 0 bases, with 11 bases between the two germline ends. Germline V gene sequence: CDR1 MRHNA, CDR2 SNTAGT. The CDR3 has 15 amino acids. CDR3 DNA sequence: TGTGCCAGCAGTGACGGTGGTCAGATCTCCTACGAGCAGTACTTC. Translation gives CASSDGGQISYEQYF.

Relative to its sample, this clonotype is medium-sized. This chain joins TRBV7-8 and TRBJ1-5; D unclear. The V and J ends lost 0 bases and 0 bases respectively, with 9 bases between them. Germline CDR1 is SGHVS and CDR2 is FQNEAQ. The CDR3 contains 16 residues. Written as DNA, the CDR3 is TGTGCCAGCAGCTTAGCGCCCCGGACTAGCAATCAGCCCCAGCATTTT. Protein product: CASSLAPRTSNQPQHF.